These T cell receptor beta chains were read from a single sample in a study of cytomegalovirus exposure and HLA in healthy donors. This table comes from immunoSEQ multiplex PCR, and its TCRdb copy is limited to in-frame clones, with some not included. This sample has about 160,000 clones, with 84% found just once. Sequenced: PBMCs. Receptor source: a man between 18 and 35 years old in good health and CMV-seronegative. CDR3s include the opening cysteine and the closing phenylalanine or tryptophan. The D gene is left open where the match is weak.

J gene | D gene | V gene | CDR3 DNA | CDR3 protein
TRBJ2-3 | TRBD2 | TRBV7-8 | TGTGCCAGCAGCCTTATTGTCCCCTCAGGAGCGGGGGGTAAGGATACGCAGTATTTT | CASSLIVPSGAGGKDTQYF
TRBJ2-3 | TRBD2 | TRBV28 | TGTGCCAGCAGCGGGGGGGGAGGTACGCAGTATTTT | CASSGGGGTQYF
TRBJ1-2 | . | TRBV4-3 | TGCGCCAGCAGCCAAGAAGGAGGGCGGGGAACCCCCTTCTATGGCTACACCTTC | CASSQEGGRGTPFYGYTF
TRBJ2-3 | TRBD2 | TRBV10-3 | TGTGCCATCAGTGAGCGACTAGCGGGAGAGAAAAAGGGGGATACGCAGTATTTT | CAISERLAGEKKGDTQYF
TRBJ1-3 | TRBD1 | TRBV27 | TGTGCCAGCAGTTTCCACCCGACAGGGGCCGGAGGAAACACCATATATTTT | CASSFHPTGAGGNTIYF
TRBJ1-2 | TRBD1 | TRBV10-3 | TGTGCCATCAGTGTAACAGGGGGAGGATATGGCTACACCTTC | CAISVTGGGYGYTF
TRBJ2-7 | . | TRBV6-1 | TGTGCCAGCAGTGAAGCAGCCGAGGGCCCGGCGGCGCAGTACTTC | CASSEAAEGPAAQYF
TRBJ1-6 | . | TRBV6-5 | TGTGCCAGCAGTCAGGGCTGGGGTAATTCACCCCTCCACTTT | CASSQGWGNSPLHF
TRBJ2-7 | . | TRBV18 | TGTGCCAGCTCACCGTCTAGCATAAACTACGAGCAGTACTTC | CASSPSSINYEQYF
TRBJ1-6 | . | TRBV28 | TGTGCCAGCAACCCCGGGGTCGGCTATAATTCACCCCTCCACTTT | CASNPGVGYNSPLHF
TRBJ1-2 | . | TRBV7-8 | TGTGCCAGCAGCCCTCTTCTTCGGCAGGGGTACTATGGCTACACCTTC | CASSPLLRQGYYGYTF
TRBJ1-1 | . | TRBV6-1 | TGTGCCAGCAGTGAAGCCGGCAGGGTGACTTTCTTT | CASSEAGRVTFF
TRBJ2-3 | TRBD1 | TRBV2 | TGTGCCAGCAGCCGGGACAGAGCACAAGATACGCAGTATTTT | CASSRDRAQDTQYF
TRBJ2-5 | . | TRBV7-9 | TGTGCCAGCAGCTTAGAGTTGGGGGGAGAGACCCAGTACTTC | CASSLELGGETQYF
TRBJ2-7 | . | TRBV7-6 | TGTGCCAGCAGCCGTCAGGGGTACGAGCAGTACTTC | CASSRQGYEQYF
TRBJ2-3 | TRBD2 | TRBV7-8 | TGTGCCAGCAGCTCCCCCCGGCGGGAGACCCATACAGATACGCAGTATTTT | CASSSPRRETHTDTQYF